This TCR beta chain was profiled in a study of OX40 agonist ivuxolimab in advanced cancers. Study background: Prior anti-PD-1, anti-PD-L1 or anti-CTLA-4 therapy was allowed; roughly 40% had some. Findings and caveats of the study: The study found that CD8+ T cells averaged more expanded clones than CD4+. Among the lowest levels of clonal expansion were found in partial responders at 0.1-3.0 mg/kg.

Germline-derived CDR1 and CDR2 are SNHLY and FYNNEI. Trimming removed 5 bases from V and 4 bases from J, with 9 bases in between. The CDR3 is 12 amino acids. This clone was seen only once. The target antigen is unknown. Using immunoSEQ multiplex PCR, the repertoire was profiled, and TCRdb retains in-frame clones only, with some absent. This table holds about 78,000 clones, 80% to 90% found once. This chain links TRBV2 with TRBJ2-7; D gene unclear. The origin of this receptor is an adult with an advanced solid tumor such as melanoma, head and neck, liver or kidney cancer. The source was CD4+ or CD8+ T cells sorted from blood, collected in a trial of the OX40 agonist ivuxolimab. The CDR3: CASSWAPYEQYF. CDR3 nucleotides: TGTGCCAGCAGTTGGGCTCCGTACGAGCAGTACTTC.